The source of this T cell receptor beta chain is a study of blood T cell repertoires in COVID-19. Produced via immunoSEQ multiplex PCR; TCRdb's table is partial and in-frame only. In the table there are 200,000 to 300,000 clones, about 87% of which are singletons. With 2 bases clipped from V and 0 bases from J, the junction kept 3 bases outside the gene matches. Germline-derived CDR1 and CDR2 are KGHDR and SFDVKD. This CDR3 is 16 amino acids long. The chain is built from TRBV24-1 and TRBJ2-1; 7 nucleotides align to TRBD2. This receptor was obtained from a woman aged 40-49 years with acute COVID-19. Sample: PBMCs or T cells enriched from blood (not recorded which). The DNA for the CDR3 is TGTGCCACCAGTGATTCGGGCGGGAGCTCCTACAATGAGCAGTTCTTC. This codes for CATSDSGGSSYNEQFF.